This T cell receptor (beta chain) stems from a study of OX40 agonist ivuxolimab in advanced cancers. TCRdb keeps only in-frame clones here, not all; method: immunoSEQ multiplex PCR. The top ten clones hold more than 2% of a sample with roughly 70,000 clones, approximately 84% of them seen once. The sequencing used CD4+ or CD8+ T cells sorted from blood, collected in a trial of the OX40 agonist ivuxolimab. The TCR comes from an adult with an advanced solid tumor such as melanoma, head and neck, liver or kidney cancer.

In nucleotides, the CDR3 is TGTGCCAGCAGTAACCTGGACAGGGGGGGCTATGGCTACACCTTC. Encoded protein: CASSNLDRGGYGYTF. The genes are TRBV6-5 and TRBJ1-2, with 10 positions matching TRBD1. This CDR3 contains 15 residues. V shed 5 bases, J shed 4 bases, and the junction held 7 bases outside the gene matches. CDR1 and CDR2 (germline): MNHEY, SVGAGI.